The entry below describes one T cell receptor (beta chain). What it binds is unknown. The sample belongs to a study of shared clonotypes between healthy human individuals. Study-wide context: Sampling drew on donors who were two women and three men aged 18 to 49. There were three CD4 naive, three CD4 memory, two CD8 naive and one CD8 memory plates per donor.

Assay used: immunoSEQ multiplex PCR; TCRdb lists only in-frame clones, some missing. Of some 1,600,000 clones in the sample, 98% are singletons; the top ten hold 0.45%. The V gene's germline CDR1 is KGHSH and CDR2 LQKENI. With V trimmed by 1 base and J by 6 bases, 5 bases remained unmatched. The CDR3 has 15 residues. Findings and caveats of the study: Researchers sampled blood only, noting tissue repertoires likely differ.

A CD45RA-negative memory subset and a CD45RA+ naive subset were separated from the CD4+ cells. The TCR originated in a man between 25 and 39 years old in good health. The V call is TRBV18, the J call TRBJ1-3; 8 bases agree with TRBD1. The sample consisted of naive CD4+ T cells sorted from blood. The subset: CD45RA+ positively selected. CDR3 protein: CASSPRQGAENTIYF. The DNA of the CDR3 is TGTGCCAGCTCACCACGGCAGGGGGCGGAAAACACCATATATTTT.